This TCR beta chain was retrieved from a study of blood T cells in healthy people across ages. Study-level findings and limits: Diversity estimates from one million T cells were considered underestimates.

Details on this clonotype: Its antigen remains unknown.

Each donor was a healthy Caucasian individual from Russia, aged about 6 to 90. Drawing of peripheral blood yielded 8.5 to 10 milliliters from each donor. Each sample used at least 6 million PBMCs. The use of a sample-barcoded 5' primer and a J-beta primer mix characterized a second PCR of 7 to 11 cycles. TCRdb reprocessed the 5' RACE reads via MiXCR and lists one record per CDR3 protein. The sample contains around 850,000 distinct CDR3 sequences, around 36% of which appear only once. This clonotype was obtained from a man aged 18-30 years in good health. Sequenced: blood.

For the CDR3, the DNA is TGTGCCGCTCGACCCGGGACCGTGAACACCGGGGAGCTGTTTTTT. It codes for CAARPGTVNTGELFF. The rearrangement joins TRBV10-3 to TRBJ2-2; D tentatively reads TRBD1 or TRBD2 (5 bases each). The CDR3 spans 15 residues. From germline, CDR1 is ENHRY and CDR2 SYGVKD. V was shortened by 11 bases and J by 1 base, with 17 bases between the two germline ends.